This TCR beta chain was captured by sequencing in a study of human T cells and chemical hapten exposure listed by TCRdb under 2021. Study-wide context: For sensitization, 2% DPC in acetone was applied to a roughly 2 cm by roughly 2 cm area of upper inner arm skin. Weekly therapeutic DPC doses were additionally applied to the scalp of patients throughout the approximately 25-week study period. Patch tests used Finn chambers with 0.01% DPC on the upper back, scored after 6 days by International Contact Dermatitis Research Group standards. Most of the patients in the cohort were female, and the cohort covered alopecia areata with under or over 50% scalp involvement, alopecia totalis and alopecia universalis. Libraries were pooled for sequencing, and per-sample TCR yields varied mainly because of small differences in library volumes within the pool. In alopecia patients, the study followed how the peripheral blood TCR repertoire changed in vivo over primary and secondary sensitization to diphenylcyclopropenone (DPC), a hapten. Blood samples were taken from patients before sensitization (week 0) and then at 2, 6 and about 24 weeks after DPC sensitization. For TCR sequencing, blood came from 25 to 35 alopecia patients at anywhere from one to four time points (pre-sensitization, 2, 6 and 24 weeks). Here is what the overall study found, with its caveats: Because all patients had alopecia, a presumed autoimmune disease, the immune response of the patients might differ from that of healthy individuals. Repeated subsampling changed both the strength of the expansion versus patch-test correlation and the threshold at which the correlation became significant. Expanded TCRs formed significantly more large CDR3 similarity clusters than pre-sensitization or healthy control sets, consistent with antigen-driven responses. DPC sensitization did not change the number of TCRs with a frequency above 1 in 1000, and there was no evidence of changes in global repertoire structure. Patch test score was positively correlated with the number of PT1 expanded TCRs, with significance at thresholds 8, 16 and 32 but not at 4.

The V end loses 5 bases and the J end loses 0 bases, and a stretch of 14 bases separates them. CDR1 is given as MGHDK and CDR2 as SYGVNS, both from the germline V gene. Taken from cysteine to phenylalanine, the CDR3 has 15 residues. CDR3 DNA is the only sequence kept; it has 45 bases, read in frame from the first base. The library was prepared using RACE. Sequencing relied on a NextSeq 500. During library preparation, unique molecular identifiers were attached to individual cDNA molecules so that TCRs could be counted in a quantitative, reproducible way. Each blood RNA sample was used to sequence both TCR alpha and TCR beta chains. On the authors' methods: Samples had a median of roughly 87,000 TCRs, with a range from about 23,224 to 750,000. V, J and CDR3 annotation of the TCR reads was performed with the Decombinator software suite. For the PS versus PT1 abundance plots, all samples were subsampled to the same number of TCRs (28,000). Expanded TCRs were defined as absent before sensitization and observed at least eight times at the 2-week time point. TCRdb reprocessing: public reads trimmed at Q25 with fastp, clones called with MiXCR, in-frame beta chains kept. Each record represents a unique CDR3 protein, reported with the most common genes and DNA among its rows. TCRdb, not the original authors, processed these V and J calls. This sample gives about 84,000 distinct CDR3 sequences in total; more than 10% of them show up just once. 3.7% of the sample is in the top ten clones.

This clonotype was recorded at least ten times. There is no known antigen for this receptor. Per-base quality was not reported, and no clone a single base away is much larger than it. This specimen's time point label, per the study, means: patch test 3, about 24 weeks after DPC sensitization. Per the publication, the treatment or condition label means: therapeutic diphenylcyclopropenone sensitization with weekly scalp DPC. At every patch-test visit, the blood draw took place before the patch test was put on. Patients were considered eligible if aged 18 to 70, diagnosed with alopecia and deemed suitable for DPC therapy, and patients were excluded if pregnant. Total RNA was extracted from unfractionated whole blood that had been collected in Tempus Blood RNA tubes.

The chain couples TRBV25-1 to TRBJ2-7, and possibly TRBD2, on 5 matching bases. The input for sequencing was whole blood, taken in connection with sensitization to the hapten diphenylcyclopropenone (DPC). The source is a woman aged 50 to 60 with alopecia areata. Some clones in this sample may be carry-over from other donors' samples. The CDR3 protein sequence reads: CASSPGLWSSYEQYF. The bases read TGTGCCAGCAGTCCAGGACTTTGGAGCTCCTACGAGCAGTACTTC.